This note documents a single TCR beta chain sequence. This sample stems from a study of T cells in localized non-small cell lung cancer. Trimming pared 8 bases from V and 3 bases from J, leaving 13 bases between. The CDR3 extends over 13 amino acids. Germline CDR1 is MNHNY and CDR2 is SVGAGI (reference sequence). The assay was immunoSEQ multiplex PCR, and TCRdb's table has in-frame clones only and misses some. The sample contains 45,000 to 60,000 clones, over 60% of which appear only once. Source: PBMCs, taken before any cancer treatment. The V call is TRBV6-6, the J call TRBJ1-2; D is uncertain. The sequence was obtained from a woman aged 35-75 years with stage II lung adenocarcinoma. The chain's CDR3 is CASQVGMDYGYTF. Here the CDR3 DNA reads TGTGCCAGCCAGGTGGGGATGGACTATGGCTACACCTTC.